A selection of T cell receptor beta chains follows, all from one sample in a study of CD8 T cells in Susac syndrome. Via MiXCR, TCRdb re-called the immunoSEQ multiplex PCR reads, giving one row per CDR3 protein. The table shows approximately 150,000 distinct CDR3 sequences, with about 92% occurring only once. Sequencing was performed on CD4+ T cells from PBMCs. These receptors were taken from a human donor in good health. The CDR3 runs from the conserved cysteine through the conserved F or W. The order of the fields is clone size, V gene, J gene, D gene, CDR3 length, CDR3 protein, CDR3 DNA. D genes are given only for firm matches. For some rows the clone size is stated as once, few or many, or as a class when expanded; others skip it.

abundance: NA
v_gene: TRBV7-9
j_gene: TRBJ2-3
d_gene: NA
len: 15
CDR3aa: CASSGGRGGTDTQYF
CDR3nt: TGTGCCAGCAGCGGTGGAAGAGGCGGCACAGATACGCAGTATTTT

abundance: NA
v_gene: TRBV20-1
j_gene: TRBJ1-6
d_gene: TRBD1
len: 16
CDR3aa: CSARGTGGGYNSPLHF
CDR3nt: TGCAGTGCTAGGGGGACAGGGGGCGGATATAATTCACCCCTCCACTTT

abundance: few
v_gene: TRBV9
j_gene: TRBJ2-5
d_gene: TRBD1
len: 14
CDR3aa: CASSGRTGPETQYF
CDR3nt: TGTGCCAGCAGCGGACGGACAGGGCCAGAGACCCAGTACTTC

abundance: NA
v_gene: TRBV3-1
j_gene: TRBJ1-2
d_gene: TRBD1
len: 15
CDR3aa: CASSYTGTGVYGYTF
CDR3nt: TGTGCCAGCAGCTATACCGGGACAGGAGTCTATGGCTACACCTTC

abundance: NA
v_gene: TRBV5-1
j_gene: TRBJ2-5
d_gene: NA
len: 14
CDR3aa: CASSLRGPQETQYF
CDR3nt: TGCGCCAGCAGCTTGAGGGGACCTCAAGAGACCCAGTACTTC

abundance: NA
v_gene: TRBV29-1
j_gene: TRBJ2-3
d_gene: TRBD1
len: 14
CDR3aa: CSAGQVDPTDTQYF
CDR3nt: TGCAGCGCCGGACAGGTCGACCCCACGGATACGCAGTATTTT

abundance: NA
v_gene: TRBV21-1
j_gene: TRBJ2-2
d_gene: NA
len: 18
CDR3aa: CASSHRKRGGSDTGELFF
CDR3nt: TGTGCCAGCAGCCACAGGAAGAGAGGGGGATCGGACACCGGGGAGCTGTTTTTT

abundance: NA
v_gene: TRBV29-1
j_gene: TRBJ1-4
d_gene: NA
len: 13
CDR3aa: CSAFGATNEKLFF
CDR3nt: TGCAGCGCGTTCGGGGCTACTAATGAAAAACTGTTTTTT

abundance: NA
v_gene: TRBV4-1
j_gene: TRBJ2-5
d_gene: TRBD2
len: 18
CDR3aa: CASSQIEGLAGGGETQYF
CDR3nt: TGCGCCAGCAGCCAAATTGAGGGACTAGCGGGAGGCGGCGAGACCCAGTACTTC

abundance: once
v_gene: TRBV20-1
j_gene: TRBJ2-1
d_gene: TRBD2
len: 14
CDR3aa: CSASGGASYNEQFF
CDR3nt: TGCAGTGCTAGCGGGGGGGCCTCCTACAATGAGCAGTTCTTC

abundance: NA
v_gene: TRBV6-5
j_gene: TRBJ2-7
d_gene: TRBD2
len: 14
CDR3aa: CASSATSGIGEQYF
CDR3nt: TGTGCCAGCAGTGCGACTAGCGGGATCGGGGAGCAGTACTTC

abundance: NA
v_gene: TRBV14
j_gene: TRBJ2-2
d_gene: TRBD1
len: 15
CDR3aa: CASRRQGSRTGELFF
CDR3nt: TGTGCCAGCAGACGACAGGGGAGTCGGACCGGGGAGCTGTTTTTT

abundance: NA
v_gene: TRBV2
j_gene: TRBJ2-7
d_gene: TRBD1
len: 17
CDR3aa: CASTPNSGTGEGYEQYF
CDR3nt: TGTGCCAGCACTCCTAACTCCGGGACAGGGGAAGGTTACGAGCAGTACTTC

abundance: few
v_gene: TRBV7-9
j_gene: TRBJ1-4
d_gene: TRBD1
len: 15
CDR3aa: CASSPQGAANEKLFF
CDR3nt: TGTGCCAGCAGCCCCCAGGGGGCGGCTAATGAAAAACTGTTTTTT